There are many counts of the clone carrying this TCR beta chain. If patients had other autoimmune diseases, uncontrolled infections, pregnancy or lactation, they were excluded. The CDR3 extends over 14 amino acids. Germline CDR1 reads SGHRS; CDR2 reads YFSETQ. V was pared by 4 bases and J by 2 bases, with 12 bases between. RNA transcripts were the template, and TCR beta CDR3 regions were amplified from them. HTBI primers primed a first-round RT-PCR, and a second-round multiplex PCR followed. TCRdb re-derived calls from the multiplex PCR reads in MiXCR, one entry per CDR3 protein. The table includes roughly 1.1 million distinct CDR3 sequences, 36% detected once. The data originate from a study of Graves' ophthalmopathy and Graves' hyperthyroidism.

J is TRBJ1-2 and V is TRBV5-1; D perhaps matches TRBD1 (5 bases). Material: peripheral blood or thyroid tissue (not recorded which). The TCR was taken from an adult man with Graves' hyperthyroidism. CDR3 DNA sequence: TGCGCCAGCAGCCTGACAGAGACCAACTATGGCTACACCTTC. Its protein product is CASSLTETNYGYTF. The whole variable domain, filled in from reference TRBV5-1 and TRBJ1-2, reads KAGVTQTPRYLIKTRGQQVTLSCSPISGHRSVSWYQQTPGQGLQFLFEYFSETQRNKGNFPGRFSGRQFSNSRSEMNVSTLELGDSALYLCASSLTETNYGYTFGSGTRLTVV.